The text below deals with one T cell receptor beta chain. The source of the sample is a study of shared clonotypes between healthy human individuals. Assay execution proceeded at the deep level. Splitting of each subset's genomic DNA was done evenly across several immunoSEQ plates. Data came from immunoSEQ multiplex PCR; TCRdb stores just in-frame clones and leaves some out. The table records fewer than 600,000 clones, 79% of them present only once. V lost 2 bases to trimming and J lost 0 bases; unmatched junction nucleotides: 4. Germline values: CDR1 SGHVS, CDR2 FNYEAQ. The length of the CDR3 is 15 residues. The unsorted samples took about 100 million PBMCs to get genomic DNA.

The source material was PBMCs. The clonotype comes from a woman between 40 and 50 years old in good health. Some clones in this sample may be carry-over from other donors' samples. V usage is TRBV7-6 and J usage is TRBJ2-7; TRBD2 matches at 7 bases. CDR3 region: CASSLFRGSSYEQYF. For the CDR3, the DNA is TGTGCCAGCAGCTTATTTCGCGGGAGCTCCTACGAGCAGTACTTC. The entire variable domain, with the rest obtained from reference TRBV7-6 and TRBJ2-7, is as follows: GAGVSQSPRYKVTKRGQDVALRCDPISGHVSLYWYRQALGQGPEFLTYFNYEAQQDKSGLPNDRFSAERPEGSISTLTIQRTEQRDSAMYRCASSLFRGSSYEQYFGPGTRLTVT.